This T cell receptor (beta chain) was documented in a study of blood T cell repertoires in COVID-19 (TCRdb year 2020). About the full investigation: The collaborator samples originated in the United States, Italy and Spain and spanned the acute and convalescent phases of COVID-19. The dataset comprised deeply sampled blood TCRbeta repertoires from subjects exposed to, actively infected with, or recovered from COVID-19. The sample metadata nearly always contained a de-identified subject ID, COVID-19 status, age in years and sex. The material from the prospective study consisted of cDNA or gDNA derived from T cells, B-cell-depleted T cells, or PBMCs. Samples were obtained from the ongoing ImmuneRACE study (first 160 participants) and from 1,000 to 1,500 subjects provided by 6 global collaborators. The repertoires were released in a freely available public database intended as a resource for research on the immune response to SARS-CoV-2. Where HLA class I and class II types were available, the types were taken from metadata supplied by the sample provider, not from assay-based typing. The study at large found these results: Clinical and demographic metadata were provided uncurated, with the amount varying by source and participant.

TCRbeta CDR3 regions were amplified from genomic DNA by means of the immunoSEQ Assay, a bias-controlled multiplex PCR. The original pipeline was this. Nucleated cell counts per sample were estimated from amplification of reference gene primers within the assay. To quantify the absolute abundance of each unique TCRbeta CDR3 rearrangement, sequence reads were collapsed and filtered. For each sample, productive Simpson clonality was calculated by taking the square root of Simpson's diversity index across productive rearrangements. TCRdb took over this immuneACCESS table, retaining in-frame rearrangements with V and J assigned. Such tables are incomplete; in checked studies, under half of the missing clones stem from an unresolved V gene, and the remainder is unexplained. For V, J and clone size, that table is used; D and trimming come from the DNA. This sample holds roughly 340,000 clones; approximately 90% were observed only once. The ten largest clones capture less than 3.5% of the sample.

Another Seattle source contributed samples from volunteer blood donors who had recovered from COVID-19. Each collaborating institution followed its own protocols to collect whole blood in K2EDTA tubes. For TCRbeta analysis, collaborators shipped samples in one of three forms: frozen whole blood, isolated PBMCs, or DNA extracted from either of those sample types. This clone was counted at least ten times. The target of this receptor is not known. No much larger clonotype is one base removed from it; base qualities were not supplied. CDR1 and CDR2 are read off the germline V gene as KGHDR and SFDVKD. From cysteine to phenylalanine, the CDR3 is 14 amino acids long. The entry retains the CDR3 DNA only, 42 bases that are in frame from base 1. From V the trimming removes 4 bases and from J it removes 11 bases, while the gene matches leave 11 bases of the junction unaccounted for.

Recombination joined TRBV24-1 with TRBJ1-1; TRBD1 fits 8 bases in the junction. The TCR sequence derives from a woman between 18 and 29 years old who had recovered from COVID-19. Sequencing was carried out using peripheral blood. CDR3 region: CATSDPTTGEVAFF. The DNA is TGTGCCACCAGTGACCCTACGACAGGGGAGGTCGCTTTCTTT.